This entry lists 31 T cell receptor beta chains sequenced from one sample in a study of regulatory T cells in long-lasting Graves disease. The authors built TCR beta libraries using iRepertoire HTBI primers and Arm-PCR of CDR3 regions. TCRdb recomputed calls from the multiplex PCR reads with MiXCR, one row per CDR3 protein. The table records 410,000 or so distinct CDR3 sequences, 15% of them present only once. As to time point: newly diagnosed GD, antithyroid drugs for less than 3 months. RNA extracted from PBMCs served as the sequencing template. The sample was also reused in another study, on T cells in Graves' hyperthyroidism and ophthalmopathy.

Sequenced here: peripheral blood mononuclear cells (PBMCs), sampled at new diagnosis, from a patient treated with antithyroid drugs. These receptors came from a woman in her twenties or thirties with Graves disease.

In this sample, this clonotype turned up many times. V is TRBV7-8 and J is TRBJ2-3; TRBD2 matches at 8 bases. This CDR3 region has 16 residues. V lost 0 bases to trimming and J lost 3 bases; unmatched junction nucleotides: 5. The germline gives CDR1 SGHVS, CDR2 FQNEAQ. The CDR3 DNA is TGTGCCAGCAGCTTAGCGTCCGGGAGGGAGACAGATACGCAGTATTTT. It specifies CASSLASGRETDTQYF.

In its sample, this clonotype was seen a few times. CDR3 region: CASVPPGLAREQFF. CDR3 coding DNA: TGTGCCAGTGTTCCCCCGGGACTAGCTCGGGAGCAGTTCTTC. The J gene is TRBJ2-1, the V gene TRBV19; TRBD2 matches 9 bases. V gave up 8 bases and J gave up 10 bases; unmatched junction bases: 12. The germline V gene has CDR1 LNHDA and CDR2 SQIVND (reference sequence). This CDR3 has 14 residues.

With regard to this clonotype: A read error may account for a junction end that differs from germline. CDR3 DNA sequence: TGTGCCAGTAGTATTTTGGGACAGGGGATTGCTGAAGCTTCCTTT. Amino acid sequence: CASSILGQGIAEASF. The J gene is TRBJ1-1, the V gene TRBV19, with 10 bases matching TRBD1. Germline loops: CDR1 LNHDA, CDR2 SQIVND (reference sequence). This CDR3 contains 15 residues.

This clonotype was seen a handful of times. The rearrangement joins TRBV7-9 to TRBJ1-1, with unresolved D. The CDR3 has 14 amino acids. Germline lookup yields CDR1 SEHNR and CDR2 FQNEAQ (reference sequence). V was cut by 5 bases and J by 5 bases, with 15 bases left in between. The CDR3 here is CASSQFISQTEAFF. In DNA form, the CDR3 reads TGTGCCAGCAGCCAGTTCATTTCACAAACTGAAGCTTTCTTT.

This chain uses TRBV20-1 with TRBJ2-7, with TRBD1 matching 10 bases. V dropped 0 bases and J dropped 1; count of bases not matched to a gene: 15. This CDR3 is built from 19 residues. CDR1 DFQATT and CDR2 SNEGSKA come from the germline V gene (reference sequence). CDR3 loop: CSARDLVLARTGGSYEQYF. For the CDR3, the DNA is TGCAGTGCTAGAGATCTAGTTCTGGCAAGGACAGGGGGTTCCTACGAGCAGTACTTC.

In this sample, this clonotype turned up a few times. This chain connects TRBV7-9 to TRBJ2-1; 8 bases agree with TRBD2. The CDR3 is made up of 17 amino acids. Germline CDR1 reads SEHNR; CDR2 reads FQNEAQ (reference sequence). V lost 1 base and J lost 8; bases outside the gene matches: 13. This CDR3 reads CASSLGSVAGPLDEQFF. Written as DNA, the CDR3 is TGTGCCAGCAGCTTAGGTTCCGTAGCGGGGCCCCTGGATGAGCAGTTCTTC.

This clonotype came up many times. The chain uses TRBV6-8 and TRBJ2-7; TRBD1 aligns across 7 bases. V was pared by 10 bases and J by 4 bases, with 13 bases of the junction left unmatched. CDR3 length: 14 residues. Germline V gene sequence: CDR1 MNHGY, CDR2 SAAAGT. The CDR3 nucleotides are TGTGCCAAGAGGGGGCAGACCCTAGGGTACGAGCAGTACTTC. It yields the protein CAKRGQTLGYEQYF.

V usage is TRBV4-2 and J usage is TRBJ2-3, with D possibly matching TRBD2 (6 bases). V lost 0 bases and J lost 14, with 21 bases in between. The CDR3 spans 15 residues. Germline V gene data show CDR1 as LGHNA and CDR2 as YNFKEQ. The CDR3 protein is CASSQDSSSGRVRYF. The CDR3 DNA reads TGTGCCAGCAGCCAAGATTCGAGTAGCGGTCGTGTCAGGTATTTT.

Many counts were recorded for this clonotype. The V and J genes are TRBV6-2 or TRBV6-3 and TRBJ2-2, with a possible D match to TRBD2 (6 bases). The ends were cut back, 7 bases at V and 2 bases at J, with 17 bases in the middle. This CDR3 has 16 residues. The germline CDR1 and CDR2 sequences are MNHEY and SVGEGT. The CDR3 DNA reads TGTGCCAGCACGGAAACCCGGGACTCTAACACCGGGGAGCTGTTTTTT. This translates into CASTETRDSNTGELFF.

This clonotype has at least ten counts. The chain employs TRBV12-5 and TRBJ2-7; perhaps TRBD2 as D (6 bases). CDR1 and CDR2 (germline): LGHNT, FRNRAP. The CDR3 has 14 amino acids. V dropped 2 bases and J dropped 6 bases, with 14 bases sitting between them. In DNA form, the CDR3 reads TGTGCTAGTGGTTTGCGGGGGAATGGCGGCGAGCAGTACTTC. This encodes CASGLRGNGGEQYF. The full variable domain, with the rest looked up from reference TRBV12-5 and TRBJ2-7, is DARVTQTPRHKVTEMGQEVTMRCQPILGHNTVFWYRQTMMQGLELLAYFRNRAPLDDSGMPKDRFSAEMPDATLATLKIQPSEPRDSAVYFCASGLRGNGGEQYFGPGTRLTVT.

This clonotype was counted between two and nine times. This chain uses TRBV11-1 with TRBJ2-7, with D unresolved. Trimming stripped 3 bases from V and 6 bases from J, with 21 bases between. Per germline, CDR1 SGHAT and CDR2 FQDESV (reference sequence). The CDR3 spans 16 residues. The CDR3: CASSLLRGSPYVEQYF. CDR3 nucleotides: TGTGCCAGCAGCTTGCTGCGAGGAAGCCCGTATGTCGAGCAGTACTTC.

This clonotype was detected many times. The chain joins TRBV9 to TRBJ2-7; D uncertain. The CDR3 covers 15 residues. V gave up 0 bases and J gave up 3 bases, with 13 bases separating them. Germline values: CDR1 SGDLS, CDR2 YYNGEE. The CDR3 bases are TGTGCCAGCAGCGTAGACTTGTCGGCAAACTACGAGCAGTACTTC. This gives the protein CASSVDLSANYEQYF.

This clonotype was observed many times. The chain recombines TRBV4-1 with TRBJ2-7; 8 nucleotides line up with TRBD2. Germline CDR1 reads MGHRA; CDR2 reads YSYEKL. V lost 5 bases, J lost 3 bases, and 12 bases stayed unmatched. The CDR3 has 16 residues. The CDR3 nucleotides read TGCGCCAGCAGCGAAAGGGAGCGGGAGAGTCTCTACGAGCAGTACTTC. It specifies CASSERERESLYEQYF.

In its sample, this clonotype was seen many times. This chain connects TRBV5-1 to TRBJ2-7; D gene ambiguous. CDR1 SGHRS and CDR2 YFSETQ come from the germline V gene. The CDR3 sequence is 14 residues long. V was cut by 4 bases and J by 2 bases, with 13 bases left in between. The CDR3 DNA sequence: TGCGCCAGCAGCCCATCGGCGGCTCCCTACGAGCAGTACTTC. This gives the protein CASSPSAAPYEQYF.

In its sample, this clonotype was seen many times. The V and J genes are TRBV7-3 and TRBJ1-1; possibly TRBD1 for D (5 bases). Looked up from germline, CDR1 is SGHTA and CDR2 is FQGTGA. The CDR3 runs 15 residues. The ends were cut back, 5 bases at V and 2 bases at J, with 15 bases in the middle. The CDR3 sequence is CASSPGPGTNTEAFF. CDR3 bases: TGTGCCAGCAGCCCCGGACCAGGGACTAACACTGAAGCTTTCTTT.

This clonotype was picked up a small number of times. The gene calls are TRBV4-1 and TRBJ2-3; no clear D. The CDR3 spans 14 residues. The germline V gene encodes CDR1 MGHRA and CDR2 YSYEKL. V shed 4 bases and J shed 1 base, with 9 bases lying between them. CDR3 sequence: CASSPPERTDTQYF. As DNA, the CDR3 is TGCGCCAGCAGCCCGCCGGAGCGCACAGATACGCAGTATTTT.

This clonotype was seen many times. J is TRBJ2-1 and V is TRBV29-1; 11 nucleotides align to TRBD1. Germline V gene data show CDR1 as SQVTM and CDR2 as ANQGSEA. Germline trimming cut 5 bases from V and 4 bases from J; bases unmatched to any gene: 4. The CDR3 runs 14 residues. This CDR3 is CSVSGTGGYNEQFF. The CDR3 DNA reads as TGCAGCGTTTCCGGGACAGGGGGTTACAATGAGCAGTTCTTC.

The V and J genes are TRBV30 and TRBJ2-5; 8 bases fit TRBD1. The length of the CDR3 is 14 residues. Germline loops: CDR1 GTSNPN, CDR2 SVGIG (reference sequence). After removal of 5 bases from V and 5 bases from J, the junction contained 10 bases not matched to a gene. The CDR3 protein is CAWSSGGRLETQYF. DNA for the CDR3: TGTGCCTGGTCCTCAGGGGGCCGGTTGGAGACCCAGTACTTC.

The sample holds many counts of this clonotype. The chain has TRBV2 and TRBJ2-1; no reliable D call. V lost 3 bases and J 4 bases, leaving 19 bases between the germline ends. Germline V CDR1 and CDR2: SNHLY, FYNNEI. The CDR3 is 17 amino acids. The CDR3 spells CASSEVPLSAGYNEQFF. The CDR3 DNA reads TGTGCCAGCAGTGAGGTACCGTTGAGCGCCGGGTACAATGAGCAGTTCTTC.

V is TRBV19 and J is TRBJ2-6; TRBD2 matches 8 bases. V trimming: 1 base; J trimming: 4 bases; junction bases outside the gene matches: 3. CDR3 length equals 16 residues. CDR1 and CDR2 (germline): LNHDA, SQIVND (reference sequence). CDR3 in amino acids: CASSIAGGAGANVLTF. CDR3 bases: TGTGCCAGTAGTATAGCGGGGGGGGCCGGGGCCAACGTCCTGACTTTC.

Concerning this clonotype: Given a far larger clone just one base away, this is likely a sequencing read error. V and J are TRBV7-2 and TRBJ2-1; TRBD2 matches 11 bases. The CDR3 contains 17 residues. The J segment lost 0 bases and the V segment lost 6 bases, leaving 7 bases of the junction unmatched. Germline V CDR1 and CDR2: SGHTA, FQGNSA. The CDR3 loop reads CASRRLAGSSSYNEQFF. The CDR3 nucleotides are TGTGCCAGCAGGAGACTAGCGGGGTCCAGCTCCTACAATGAGCAGTTCTTC.

The V call is TRBV27, the J call TRBJ2-3; D may match TRBD1 or TRBD2 (6 bases each). Deletions cut 3 bases from V and 6 bases from J, with 19 bases between. This CDR3 has 16 residues. In germline, CDR1 is MNHEY, CDR2 SMNVEV (reference sequence). The CDR3: CASSFLGAGRWDTQYF. The CDR3 nucleotides are TGTGCCAGCAGTTTCTTGGGGGCGGGGAGGTGGGATACGCAGTATTTT.

This clonotype was detected only once. One base away lies a much larger clone, so this may be a sequencing read error. Here the CDR3 reads CASREGSGNTIYF. For the CDR3, the DNA is TGTGCCAGCAGAGAGGGCTCTGGAAACACCATATATTTT. The chain couples TRBV5-6 to TRBJ1-3; D unclear. There are 13 residues in the CDR3. CDR1 and CDR2 from the germline V gene are SGHDT and YYEEEE. V lost 5 bases, J lost 0 bases, and 6 bases lay in between. The full variable domain, rest sourced from reference TRBV5-6 and TRBJ1-3, is DAGVTQSPTHLIKTRGQQVTLRCSPKSGHDTVSWYQQALGQGPQFIFQYYEEEERQRGNFPDRFSGHQFPNYSSELNVNALLLGDSALYLCASREGSGNTIYFGEGSWLTVV.

The V and J genes are TRBV20-1 and TRBJ1-6, with D unresolved. CDR1 is DFQATT, CDR2 SNEGSKA, per germline (reference sequence). V lost 3 bases to trimming and J lost 0 bases, with 9 bases between them. This CDR3 has 15 residues. The CDR3 is CSARGSSSYNSPLHF. CDR3 DNA: TGCAGTGCTAGGGGATCGAGCTCCTATAATTCACCCCTCCACTTT.

This clonotype was recorded many times. The chain links TRBV5-1 to TRBJ2-1; possibly TRBD2 for D (5 bases). In germline, CDR1 is SGHRS, CDR2 YFSETQ. The CDR3 is 16 residues long. V gave up 6 bases and J gave up 1 base, with 17 bases separating them. In nucleotides, the CDR3 is TGCGCCAGCACCCGAAAACGGAGGAAGTCCTACAATGAGCAGTTCTTC. Protein product: CASTRKRRKSYNEQFF.

This clonotype was recorded many times. The rearrangement uses TRBV2 and TRBJ2-5; tentatively, D is TRBD1 (5 bases). V was pared by 8 bases and J by 0 bases, with 16 bases between. CDR1 and CDR2 (germline): SNHLY, FYNNEI. The CDR3 is made up of 15 amino acids. For the CDR3, the DNA is TGTGCCAGCCGACAGAACCTTGGGTACCAAGAGACCCAGTACTTC. Amino acids: CASRQNLGYQETQYF.

The table lists this clonotype with a few counts. A much larger clone differs by one base, so this may be a read error. This chain connects TRBV12-3 or TRBV12-4 to TRBJ2-3; TRBD2 might be the D (5 bases). This CDR3 contains 15 residues. V was shortened by 3 bases and J by 2 bases, with 12 bases between the two germline ends. The CDR3 region is CASSLSNGVTDTQYF. CDR3 DNA sequence: TGTGCCAGCAGTTTGTCTAACGGGGTCACAGATACGCAGTATTTT.

This clonotype has just a few counts. The rearrangement links TRBV29-1 to TRBJ1-5; 12 bases fit TRBD1. V was pared by 4 bases and J by 6 bases, with 7 bases of the junction left unmatched. The CDR3 is 15 residues long. In germline, CDR1 is SQVTM, CDR2 ANQGSEA. CDR3 nucleotide sequence: TGCAGCGTTGGGGCCGGGACAGGGGGCGGTCAGCCCCAGCATTTT. This sequence encodes CSVGAGTGGGQPQHF.

This clonotype was detected ten times or more. V gene TRBV30 combines with J gene TRBJ1-4; 8 bases align to TRBD1. Germline lookup yields CDR1 GTSNPN and CDR2 SVGIG (reference sequence). The CDR3 spans 13 residues. J was trimmed by 7 bases and V by 5 bases; bases with no gene match: 6. CDR3 sequence (DNA): TGTGCCTGGGGGGACAGGTGGGGTGAAAAACTGTTTTTT. Translation gives CAWGDRWGEKLFF.

A remark on this clonotype: A much larger clone differs from this one at a single base, so this may be a read error. The rearrangement uses TRBV5-1 and TRBJ2-1; either TRBD1 or TRBD2 may supply D (5 bases each). Germline lookup yields CDR1 SGHRS and CDR2 YFSETQ. This CDR3 has 16 residues. The CDR3 region has the DNA TGCGCCAGCAGCCCGTGGGACCGGGGCGACCTAGGTGAGCAGCTCTTC. Amino acid sequence: CASSPWDRGDLGEQLF.

In its sample, this clonotype was seen many times. The genes are TRBV28 and TRBJ2-7; D unresolved. The CDR3 loop spans 18 amino acids. V was pared by 3 bases and J by 3 bases, with 24 bases between. Germline V lookup: CDR1 MDHEN, CDR2 SYDVKM. The CDR3 sequence is CASSFLSTYVVTDYEQYF. In DNA form, the CDR3 reads TGTGCCAGCAGTTTTTTATCCACCTACGTAGTTACGGACTACGAGCAGTACTTC.